The entry below describes one TCR beta chain. The data belong to a study of blood T cell repertoires in COVID-19. Across the whole study: Samples came from the United States, Italy and Spain, spanning acute and convalescent COVID-19. In each case, the material was cDNA or gDNA derived from T cells, B-cell-depleted T cells, or PBMCs.

As handled by the study authors: Reference gene primers were amplified, and this amplification served to estimate nucleated cell counts. Sequencing was performed with immunoSEQ multiplex PCR; in TCRdb, only in-frame clones are kept and a portion is missing. Clone size and V and J calls were adopted from that table, with D and trimming inferred from the DNA. The data hold 150,000 to 180,000 clones, with 78% observed a single time. Germline-derived CDR1 and CDR2 are GTSNPN and SVGIG (reference sequence). V dropped 0 bases and J dropped 0; count of bases not matched to a gene: 7. The CDR3 covers 16 residues.

The sample taken for sequencing was peripheral blood. The J gene is TRBJ2-7, the V gene TRBV30; TRBD1 agrees at 8 bases. This clonotype was obtained from an elderly man with acute or convalescent COVID-19. CDR3 coding DNA: TGTGCCTGGAGTGTACTTCGGACAGGGTTCTCCTACGAGCAGTACTTC. Translation gives CAWSVLRTGFSYEQYF. Drawing the rest from reference TRBV30 and TRBJ2-7, the complete variable domain is SQTIHQWPATLVQPVGSPLSLECTVEGTSNPNLYWYRQAAGRGLQLLFYSVGIGQISSEVPQNLSASRPQDRQFILSSKKLLLSDSGFYLCAWSVLRTGFSYEQYFGPGTRLTVT.